This T cell receptor (beta chain) was documented in a study of shared clonotypes between healthy human individuals. V dropped 2 bases and J dropped 5; count of bases not matched to a gene: 5. Germline assignment: CDR1 SGHKS and CDR2 YYEKEE (reference sequence). This CDR3 has 14 residues. It was CD45RO-negative cells, positively selected for CCR7, that made up naive CD8 cells, with terminally differentiated effector memory CD45RA+ cells excluded. Produced via immunoSEQ multiplex PCR; TCRdb's table is partial and in-frame only. The data hold about 2 million clones, with about 95% observed a single time.

The gene calls are TRBV5-5 and TRBJ1-1; 8 nucleotides align to TRBD1. The receptor was isolated from a man between 18 and 35 years old in good health. Sequencing was performed on naive CD8+ T cells sorted from blood. CDR3 amino acids: CASSFDRGRTEAFF. The CDR3 DNA follows: TGTGCCAGCAGCTTCGACAGGGGAAGGACTGAAGCTTTCTTT.